This record covers a single TCR beta chain. No antigen is known for it. Specified time point: pre-sensitization, week 0. The treatment is: therapeutic diphenylcyclopropenone sensitization with weekly scalp DPC. These data are taken from a study of human T cells and chemical hapten exposure. Study-level results: There were significantly more large CDR3 similarity clusters among expanded TCRs than among controls.

The library put unique molecular identifiers onto individual cDNA molecules. Each CDR3 protein is one row after TCRdb ran MiXCR on the RACE reads. This sample has a few hundred thousand distinct CDR3 sequences, with around 7% found just once. Trimming took 8 bases from V and 0 from J, leaving 17 bases between them. Germline CDR1 and CDR2: SQVTM and ANQGSEA. The CDR3 extends over 15 amino acids. The chain joins TRBV29-1 to TRBJ2-1, with D perhaps matching TRBD1 (7 bases). The starting material was whole blood, obtained in connection with sensitization to the hapten diphenylcyclopropenone (DPC). This receptor was identified in a man aged 18 to 29 with alopecia areata. Some clones in this sample may be carry-over from other donors' samples. This CDR3 is CSSQGGGYSYNEQFF. The CDR3 nucleotides read TGCAGCTCTCAGGGGGGTGGGTACTCCTACAATGAGCAGTTCTTC.